Below are 18 T cell receptor beta chains sequenced from a single sample in a study of blood T cells in healthy people across ages. Together with a sample-barcoded 5' primer, a J-beta primer mix was included in a second PCR lasting roughly 6 to 12 cycles. A single record per CDR3 protein comes from TCRdb applying MiXCR to the 5' RACE reads. The profile shows around 800,000 distinct CDR3 sequences, roughly 25% of them singletons. The sample was also reused in another study, on T cells of mothers and their children.

The sequencing sample was made of blood. These receptors were taken from a boy aged 10-17 years in good health.

This clonotype was detected a few times. V usage is TRBV25-1 and J usage is TRBJ2-5; D uncertain. Per the germline V gene, CDR1 is MGHDK and CDR2 is SYGVNS. V was trimmed by 4 bases and J by 2 bases, leaving 26 bases between them. The CDR3 extends over 19 amino acids. The CDR3 loop reads CASSAVHSNRPQRQETQYF. In DNA form, the CDR3 reads TGTGCCAGCAGTGCGGTTCACTCCAACAGACCGCAGAGACAAGAGACCCAGTACTTC.

This clonotype turned up a few times. CDR3 sequence: CASSMDPGGTKNIQYF. CDR3 sequence (DNA): TGCGCCAGCAGCATGGACCCCGGTGGGACCAAAAACATTCAGTACTTC. This chain uses TRBV5-1 with TRBJ2-4; no clear D gene. V shed 4 bases and J shed 2 bases, with 16 bases lying between them. Germline V CDR1 and CDR2: SGHRS, YFSETQ. This CDR3 spans 16 amino acids.

This clonotype was recorded a few times. The final CDR3 position lacks the conserved phenylalanine or tryptophan, pointing to a likely read error. Because the CDR3's place on the DNA is in doubt, the DNA is left out and the CDR3 is given as listed by TCRdb. The V call is TRBV27, the J call TRBJ2-3; the table's D call, TRBD2, has no DNA check behind it. The CDR3 is 13 residues long, ends included. Germline loops: CDR1 MNHEY, CDR2 SMNVEV (reference sequence). CDR3 in amino acids: CASSLSTGLATVI.

The chain employs TRBV3-1 and TRBJ2-5, with D unclear. The CDR3 is 12 residues long. Looked up from germline, CDR1 is LGHDT and CDR2 is YNNKEL (reference sequence). The germline V and J ends were trimmed by 4 bases and 6 bases, with 9 bases remaining between them. CDR3 DNA sequence: TGTGCCAGCAGCCCCCAACCGAAGACCCAGTACTTC. This encodes CASSPQPKTQYF.

The chain carries TRBV21-1 and TRBJ2-4; the listed D gene, TRBD1, was not tested against the DNA. TRBV21-1 represents a pseudogene. The CDR3 runs 16 residues. The CDR3 DNA is TGTGCCAGCACTGGGACAGGGGGCATGATGAGAGACATTCAGTACTTC. Translating it yields CASTGTGGMMRDIQYF.

The table lists this clonotype with a few counts. J is TRBJ1-6 and V is TRBV6-5; 7 positions agree with TRBD1. Germline CDR1 MNHEY, CDR2 SVGAGI. This CDR3 comprises 16 residues. V lost 0 bases and J lost 7; bases outside the gene matches: 6. Written as DNA, the CDR3 is TGTGCCAGCAGTTACTCTAAAGGACAGGCAAATTCACCCCTCCACTTT. The encoded protein is CASSYSKGQANSPLHF.

This clonotype occurred a few times. The gene calls are TRBV10-2 and TRBJ2-5, with TRBD1 identical over 9 bases. V was pared by 6 bases and J by 2 bases, with 10 bases of the junction left unmatched. The CDR3 runs 16 residues. Germline-derived CDR1 and CDR2 are WSHSY and SAAADI. For the CDR3, the DNA is TGCGCCAGCAGGAGCAACGACAGGGGGGATCAAGAGACCCAGTACTTC. It specifies CASRSNDRGDQETQYF.

This clonotype was seen more than once but under ten times. J is TRBJ2-4 and V is TRBV28; D perhaps matches TRBD2 (6 bases). The V gene's germline CDR1 is MDHEN and CDR2 SYDVKM. The CDR3 totals 18 residues. V was shortened by 5 bases and J by 3 bases, with 23 bases between the two germline ends. In nucleotides, the CDR3 is TGTGCCAGCAGTCCCCCGGACTGGGGGGAAGGGGACAAAAACATTCAGTACTTC. This codes for CASSPPDWGEGDKNIQYF.

The chain is built from TRBV2 and TRBJ2-7; no clear D. The germline CDR1 and CDR2 sequences are SNHLY and FYNNEI. Trimming stripped 3 bases from V and 2 bases from J, with 17 bases between. CDR3 length equals 16 residues. CDR3 coding DNA: TGTGCCAGCAGTGATAGTCCGGCCCCGAGGACCTACGAGCAGTACTTC. It encodes CASSDSPAPRTYEQYF.

Many counts were recorded for this clonotype. The chain is built from TRBV12-3 or TRBV12-4 and TRBJ2-5, with D maybe TRBD1 (6 bases). Trimming took off 5 bases at V and 2 bases at J, with 9 bases between the two ends. The CDR3 is made up of 13 amino acids. CDR3 region: CASSGQLQETQYF. In DNA form, the CDR3 reads TGTGCCAGCAGTGGACAGCTACAAGAGACCCAGTACTTC.

This clonotype was observed a handful of times. The chain employs TRBV7-3 and TRBJ1-3; D gene ambiguous. This CDR3 is built from 14 residues. Germline assignment: CDR1 SGHTA and CDR2 FQGTGA. The V gene lost 5 bases and the J gene lost 0 bases, with 8 bases spanning the gap. Here the CDR3 reads CASSVGVSGNTIYF. In nucleotides, the CDR3 is TGTGCCAGCAGCGTCGGGGTCTCTGGAAACACCATATATTTT.

This clonotype came up a few times. The chain has TRBV30 and TRBJ2-7; tentative D call: TRBD1 (6 bases). The CDR3 has 14 amino acids. Trimming took 3 bases from V and 3 from J, leaving 15 bases between them. Germline V CDR1 and CDR2: GTSNPN, SVGIG (reference sequence). The CDR3 here is CAWSAVTGFYEQYF. In DNA form, the CDR3 reads TGTGCCTGGAGCGCCGTTACAGGGTTCTACGAGCAGTACTTC.

This clonotype was picked up a small number of times. The rearrangement uses TRBV7-9 and TRBJ2-5; D possibly matches TRBD1 or TRBD2 (5 bases each). Germline lookup yields CDR1 SEHNR and CDR2 FQNEAQ (reference sequence). CDR3 length: 13 amino acids. Trimming pared 4 bases from V and 4 bases from J, leaving 10 bases between. The CDR3 sequence is CASSSMGPETQYF. The CDR3 DNA follows: TGTGCCAGCAGCTCAATGGGACCAGAGACCCAGTACTTC.

The chain couples TRBV3-1 to TRBJ2-1, with D perhaps TRBD1 (6 bases). The V gene's germline CDR1 is LGHDT and CDR2 YNNKEL (reference sequence). The CDR3 covers 14 residues. Trimming took off 4 bases at V and 2 bases at J, with 9 bases between the two ends. The CDR3 sequence: CASSRQETYNEQFF. CDR3 DNA: TGTGCCAGCAGCCGACAGGAGACCTACAATGAGCAGTTCTTC.

This clonotype was seen more than once but under ten times. V is TRBV20-1 and J is TRBJ1-2; 7 nucleotides align to TRBD1. From germline, CDR1 is DFQATT and CDR2 SNEGSKA (reference sequence). Losses at the gene ends were 5 bases for V and 3 bases for J; bases not matched to a gene: 9. This CDR3 has 14 amino acids. CDR3 nucleotide sequence: TGCAGTGCTTCAGACAGGGCGGCGTACTATGGCTACACCTTC. Translation gives CSASDRAAYYGYTF.

This clonotype has only a few counts. The gene calls are TRBV25-1 and TRBJ2-5; D unclear. The J call is uncertain, as TRBJ2-7 better fits the DNA end. The CDR3 totals 13 residues. The germline V gene encodes CDR1 MGHDK and CDR2 SYGVNS. The CDR3 region has the DNA TGTGCCAGCAGTGAAGGTCTCTTTGGCGAGCAGTACTTC. Amino acids: CASSEGLFGEQYF.

J is TRBJ1-6 and V is TRBV7-9; D perhaps matches TRBD1 (5 bases). Trimming stripped 4 bases from V and 11 bases from J, with 15 bases between. Per germline, CDR1 SEHNR and CDR2 FQNEAQ (reference sequence). The CDR3 contains 14 residues. The DNA for the CDR3 is TGTGCCAGCAGCTCGCTCGGGACCGGGGCACCCCTCCACTTT. Residues: CASSSLGTGAPLHF.

The V gene is TRBV4-3, the J gene TRBJ2-5; D remains unclear. The DNA end lines up better with TRBJ2-1; the J call may be wrong. The CDR3 extends over 17 amino acids. Germline V gene lookup returns CDR1 LGHNA and CDR2 YSLEER. CDR3 in DNA: TGCGCCAGCAGCCAAGATGTGGCGTACAGCTCCTACAATGAGCAGTTCTTC. Its translation: CASSQDVAYSSYNEQFF.